This T cell receptor beta chain was sequenced in a study of T cell changes during pregnancy in multiple sclerosis. Profiled with immunoSEQ multiplex PCR; TCRdb holds only in-frame clones, not every one. The sample holds about 120,000 clones; 92% are singletons and the top ten take approximately 1.5%. Germline CDR1 MGHRA, CDR2 YSYEKL. Trimming removed 4 bases from V and 3 bases from J, with 13 bases in between. The length of the CDR3 is 14 residues. The genes are TRBV4-1 and TRBJ2-7; possibly TRBD1 for D (5 bases). The input for sequencing was peripheral blood, taken in the third trimester of pregnancy. The clonotype originates from a female donor with multiple sclerosis, enrolled in a pregnancy study. The CDR3 DNA follows: TGCGCCAGCAGCCCCCGTACAGGAAACTACGAGCAGTACTTC. It yields the protein CASSPRTGNYEQYF.